This is a list of T cell receptor beta chains from one sample in a study of blood T cell repertoires in COVID-19. Measured with immunoSEQ multiplex PCR; TCRdb has only the in-frame clones, and not every one. The data contain fewer than 250,000 clones, almost 90% of them singletons. Source material: PBMCs or T cells enriched from blood (not recorded which). The origin of the receptors is a woman between 45 and 65 years old with acute COVID-19. Each CDR3 is given with its conserved first and last residue.

CDR3aa	v_gene
CASSQDLGQASGYEQYF	TRBV4-2
CASSSNRESLLNGYTF	TRBV11-2
CASSYMGLSTDTQYF	TRBV6-5
CASRPLAGSDGELFF	TRBV19
CASSPRSTGAAISGANVLTF	TRBV5-5
CASSRQGENEKLFF	TRBV5-1
CASREASGGPYNEQFF	TRBV19
CASSFSGRTETQYF	TRBV27
CAFREGSGPYEQYF	TRBV2
CASSYFGQNYGYTF	TRBV6-5
CAWSAGDYSYEQYF	TRBV30
CASSIEVGRENTEAFF	TRBV19
CASSLGEGMGEKLFF	TRBV7-2
CASSLAQAGGTETQYF	TRBV5-1
CASSYNLPGPGGPQHF	TRBV6-2/TRBV6-3
CASSLAGGIYEQYF	TRBV11-3
CASSVSGQETQYF	TRBV7-6
CSADRTGLVDTQYF	TRBV29-1
CASSEGYYSYNEQFF	TRBV6-1
CASSPIQGASGASGVYEQYF	TRBV18
CASSPSGSDYEQYF	TRBV18
CASSPSGITGANVLTF	TRBV2
CASSFSGSEQFF	TRBV27
CASSQAGTSGTDTQYF	TRBV4-2
CATSRVAGAGETQYF	TRBV15
CSATGTSGRVTGELFF	TRBV29-1
CASSLYNSFYEQYF	TRBV7-2
CASRHGGRGENTEAFF	TRBV27
CASSVSNNEQFF	TRBV25-1
CAWSLDSFDTF	TRBV30
CASSHIGTAGETQYF	TRBV3-1/TRBV3-2
CASTRGGSSGNTIYF	TRBV5-6
CASSIGTSASSYNEQFF	TRBV19
CASSFPAGGLGETQYF	TRBV28
CASSDLYEQYF	TRBV9
CAISVPRQGGYGYTF	TRBV10-3
CASSSLTSPYEQYF	TRBV5-4
CASSQVLQWPEAFF	TRBV4-1
CASSTRDRGAETQYF	TRBV3-1/TRBV3-2
CASSSRDRGTSWNEQFF	TRBV18
CASSSGQGGYNEQFF	TRBV7-2
CASSSLVGAGELFF	TRBV5-1
CASSPLPGQGYQETQYF	TRBV18
CASSPWTETNYGYTF	TRBV7-9
CAWSQPGLLTGELFF	TRBV30
CASSPAGTVSYNEQFF	TRBV5-1
CASRSPGQPNYGYTF	TRBV5-1
CASKLLVSAGELFF	TRBV28
CASSSYGGARDTQYF	TRBV28
CASRATSGAYNEQFF	TRBV2
CASSAWTSGLETQYF	TRBV25-1
CAISGTGDEKLFF	TRBV10-3